A single T cell receptor (beta chain) is shown here with its context. The antigen is undetermined. There are 20 residues in the CDR3. V shed 0 bases and J shed 1 base, with 25 bases lying between them. Germline values: CDR1 SGHRS, CDR2 YFSETQ. After 5'RACE with constant-segment primers, TCR alpha and TCR beta cDNA libraries carrying sample barcodes and UMIs were obtained. Each CDR3 protein is one row after TCRdb ran MiXCR on the 5' RACE reads. The sample records around 140,000 distinct CDR3 sequences, over 15% being singletons. This entry is derived from a study of T-cell memory formation after mild COVID-19. Regarding the study as a whole: From day 15 to 85, contracting clones were balanced between CD4 and CD8, whereas later expanders leaned toward CD4+.

Sequencing was done on a sample of PBMCs or a T cell subset sorted from them (not recorded which). This clonotype was obtained from an adult woman who had mild COVID-19 (a few samples of this study predate the infection). Cell type and time point are not known. This chain joins TRBV5-1 and TRBJ1-2, with D maybe TRBD1 (5 bases). CDR3 sequence: CASSLVGDWGRTSYNYGYTF. CDR3 bases: TGCGCCAGCAGCTTGGTGGGGGACTGGGGACGTACTTCGTATAACTATGGCTACACCTTC.